The 7 T cell receptor beta chains listed next were all sequenced from one sample in a study of response to subunit inactivated influenza vaccine. TCRdb re-derived calls from the RT-PCR reads in MiXCR, one entry per CDR3 protein. Among around 540,000 distinct CDR3 sequences, roughly 10% were seen once, and the ten largest hold 10% to 13%. The sample in question was PBMCs from blood, obtained on the day of vaccination. The source of these receptors is a man aged 50 or older who received an inactivated influenza vaccine.

The J gene is TRBJ2-3, the V gene TRBV7-9, with D possibly being TRBD1 or TRBD2 (5 bases each). Per germline, CDR1 SEHNR and CDR2 FQNEAQ (reference sequence). Trimming shortened V by 5 bases and J by 5 bases, and 17 bases separated the two germline ends. This CDR3 is 15 amino acids long. The CDR3 DNA is TGTGCCAGCAGCCACCGGGACGGCAGGAGAGATACGCAGTATTTT. Translating it yields CASSHRDGRRDTQYF.

This chain uses TRBV5-1 with TRBJ2-7, with a possible D match to TRBD2 (6 bases). The germline CDR1 and CDR2 sequences are SGHRS and YFSETQ. There are 14 residues in the CDR3. Trimming shortened V by 4 bases and J by 2 bases, and 13 bases separated the two germline ends. DNA of the CDR3: TGCGCCAGCAGCATCGGGACTGGACCCTACGAGCAGTACTTC. It is translated as CASSIGTGPYEQYF.

This clonotype was seen repeatedly, ten times or more. The CDR3 reads CSVETGQVNTGELFF. The CDR3 DNA follows: TGCAGCGTTGAGACGGGACAGGTGAACACCGGGGAGCTGTTTTTT. The rearrangement joins TRBV29-1 to TRBJ2-2; the match to TRBD1 covers 8 bases. The germline V gene has CDR1 SQVTM and CDR2 ANQGSEA. The CDR3 covers 15 residues. Trimming removed 3 bases from V and 1 base from J; junction bases left unmatched: 4.

This clonotype has a handful of counts. CDR3 sequence (DNA): TGCAGCGCCGCTAGCGCGGTCACAGATACGCAGTATTTT. Translated, it gives CSAASAVTDTQYF. The chain joins TRBV29-1 to TRBJ2-3; D possibly corresponds to TRBD2 (6 bases). Trimming shortened V by 7 bases and J by 2 bases, and 13 bases separated the two germline ends. Looked up from germline, CDR1 is SQVTM and CDR2 is ANQGSEA. The CDR3 runs to 13 residues.

In its sample, this clonotype was seen a few times. This sequence joins TRBV28 and TRBJ1-4; unclear D gene. This CDR3 contains 14 residues. V was pared by 4 bases and J by 5 bases, with 11 bases between. The germline CDR1 and CDR2 sequences are MDHEN and SYDVKM. The CDR3 DNA sequence: TGTGCCAGCAGTTGGTGGGCCTCCAATGAAAAACTGTTTTTT. It encodes CASSWWASNEKLFF.

The V call is TRBV19, the J call TRBJ1-5; D call uncertain. The CDR3 spans 14 residues. V was trimmed by 5 bases and J by 5 bases, leaving 13 bases between them. Germline V gene lookup returns CDR1 LNHDA and CDR2 SQIVND (reference sequence). Here the CDR3 DNA reads TGTGCCAGTAGTTCGTCAGGCTACTATCAGCCCCAGCATTTT. Protein: CASSSSGYYQPQHF.

This clonotype was found a few times. The chain uses TRBV10-3 and TRBJ1-1, with 8 bases lining up with TRBD1. Germline V lookup: CDR1 ENHRY, CDR2 SYGVKD. The ends lost 1 base at V and 4 bases at J; junction bases unmatched: 5. CDR3 length: 15 amino acids. This chain's CDR3 is CAISEYGQGGTEAFF. The CDR3 region has the DNA TGTGCCATCAGTGAGTATGGACAGGGAGGCACTGAAGCTTTCTTT.